Listed below are T cell receptor beta chains from one sample, sequenced in a study of identical twins. TCRdb re-called the 5' RACE reads through MiXCR, storing one row per CDR3 protein. Of 400,000 to 500,000 distinct CDR3 sequences in the sample, 18% are singletons; the top ten hold roughly 12%. The sequenced sample was naive T cells sorted from blood. The receptors were sampled from a man over 45 in good health. CDR3s leave out the opening cysteine and the closing phenylalanine or tryptophan. Each record gives: J gene, V gene, clone size, CDR3 protein. Clone size appears in some rows only: once, few, many, or a class for an expanded clone.

TRBJ1-4 | TRBV6-5 | few | ASRANEKLF
TRBJ2-7 | TRBV7-2 | . | ASSSGFVEQY
TRBJ2-3 | TRBV11-2 | many | ASSLAWGTDTQY
TRBJ2-5 | TRBV29-1 | many | SVEAGGPWKTQY
TRBJ1-3 | TRBV6-2/TRBV6-3 | . | ASSYGTGTSRNTIY
TRBJ2-7 | TRBV12-3/TRBV12-4 | few | ASSLEAGVRTYEQY
TRBJ2-7 | TRBV5-1 | . | ASSTATTSFEQY
TRBJ2-5 | TRBV5-4 | many | ASSQGSQETQY
TRBJ2-1 | TRBV18 | . | ASSPTKQGYNEQF
TRBJ1-1 | TRBV24-1 | few | ATSDHRDRGAF
TRBJ2-7 | TRBV7-6 | . | ASSLYNRGHEQY
TRBJ2-7 | TRBV3-1 | . | ASSDPGQGGSYEQY
TRBJ1-1 | TRBV28 | . | ASSFAWGSGTEAF
TRBJ2-2 | TRBV29-1 | . | SVAGTGTGELF
TRBJ2-7 | TRBV6-2/TRBV6-3 | . | ASSWTGLSYEQY
TRBJ2-7 | TRBV15 | few | ATSVYRGAYEQY
TRBJ2-6 | TRBV9 | few | ASSAQDRAGANVLT
TRBJ2-7 | TRBV4-2 | . | ASSQGDGSYEQY
TRBJ2-2 | TRBV29-1 | few | SVVIAGGPTGELF
TRBJ2-5 | TRBV4-1 | . | ASSQVRGRETQY
TRBJ2-2 | TRBV10-3 | few | AISPGTTHTGELF
TRBJ1-1 | TRBV7-9 | many | ASGGTGLTTEAF
TRBJ2-3 | TRBV29-1 | few | SVPSGNRDSGSTDTQY
TRBJ1-4 | TRBV12-3/TRBV12-4 | few | ASRPPDPANEKLF